The clone carrying this T cell receptor beta chain occurred many times. Its target is unknown. The sample comes from a study of regulatory T cells in long-lasting Graves disease. General study points: Favored gene segments in persistent disease were TRBV28, TRBJ1-2 and TRBJ2-5.

Described time point: newly diagnosed GD, antithyroid drugs for less than 3 months. Researchers made the TCR library from RNA that was extracted from PBMCs. As collected, the peripheral blood samples measured 8 to 9 milliliters each and went into EDTA tubes. Construction of TCR beta libraries relied on iRepertoire HTBI primers and on Arm-PCR targeting CDR3 regions. MiXCR was run by TCRdb on the multiplex PCR reads, yielding one entry per CDR3 protein. The sample yields about 460,000 distinct CDR3 sequences, 13% to 15% seen once. Trimming removed 1 base at V and 8 bases at J, with 9 bases between. The CDR3 spans 14 residues. Germline CDR1 is SGHAT and CDR2 is FQNNGV. This sample also belongs to another study, concerning T cells in Graves' hyperthyroidism and ophthalmopathy. From that paper: Clinical symptoms, serum thyroxine and TRAb, thyroid ultrasound and orbital computed tomography together formed the diagnostic basis.

The receptor comes from a woman aged 45-65 years with Graves disease. The J gene is TRBJ1-6, the V gene TRBV11-2; no clear D. Material: peripheral blood mononuclear cells (PBMCs), obtained at new diagnosis, from a patient treated with antithyroid drugs. In nucleotides, the CDR3 is TGTGCCAGCAGCTTAGGTTTGGGATATTCACCCCTCCACTTT. It codes for CASSLGLGYSPLHF.